These 2 T cell receptor beta chains were sequenced from one sample in a study of blood T cell repertoires in COVID-19. The repertoire was sequenced with immunoSEQ multiplex PCR; TCRdb's copy has only in-frame clones and lacks some. The table shows fewer than 80,000 clones, with roughly four fifths occurring only once. Sequenced input: peripheral blood. The source of these receptors is a woman over 75 with acute or convalescent COVID-19.

This sequence joins TRBV21-1 and TRBJ1-5; the table names TRBD1, a call not compared with the DNA. TRBV21-1 is a pseudogene. This CDR3 is 22 amino acids long. CDR3 in DNA: TGTGCCAGCAGCAAATTTGTTGAGGTGGAACAGGGGGCTTGTAAGGGTGGTCAGCCCCAGCATTTT. It encodes CASSKFVEVEQGACKGGQPQHF.

V is TRBV2 and J is TRBJ1-4; weak D call: TRBD1 (5 bases). CDR1 and CDR2 from the germline V gene are SNHLY and FYNNEI. The V end was cut by 10 bases, the J end by 7 bases, with 22 bases between. This CDR3 region has 15 residues. DNA for the CDR3: TGTGCCACCGCCCCGGGGGATGGATGGGGTGAAAAACTGTTTTTT. As protein: CATAPGDGWGEKLFF.